This TCR beta chain was observed in a study of blood T cell repertoires in COVID-19. Sequencing was performed with immunoSEQ multiplex PCR; in TCRdb, only in-frame clones are kept and a portion is missing. The sample lists tens of thousands of clones; 86% were seen once. With 5 bases removed from V and 0 bases from J, the gap between germline ends came to 11 bases. The germline V gene encodes CDR1 SGHAT and CDR2 FQNNGV. The CDR3 is made up of 15 amino acids. Sample: peripheral blood. This TCR was sampled from a man aged 45-60 years with active or convalescent COVID-19. The V gene is TRBV11-2, the J gene TRBJ1-3; weak D call: TRBD1 (6 bases). CDR3 residues: CASSRRGASGNTIYF. CDR3 DNA: TGTGCCAGCAGCAGACGGGGGGCCTCTGGAAACACCATATATTTT.